These 32 T cell receptor beta chains originate from one sample sequenced in a study of blood T cell repertoires in COVID-19 (TCRdb year 2020). The method behind the library was the immunoSEQ multiplex PCR assay. In TCRdb, the immuneACCESS table is reduced to in-frame sequences with V and J assigned. These tables do not hold every clone; where another copy was compared, an unresolved V gene accounts for under half, and the others remain unexplained. For this sample the table gives about 72,000 clones, of which under 90% were detected only once. The ten largest clones add up to roughly 11% of the sample. Sample: peripheral blood. These receptors all come from a man aged 65-85 years with active or convalescent COVID-19.

This clone was counted only a few times. The chain joins TRBV7-2 to TRBJ2-7, with 11 bases lining up with TRBD2. CDR3 length: 16 amino acids. V trimming: 0 bases; J trimming: 2 bases; junction bases outside the gene matches: 3. Germline V gene data show CDR1 as SGHTA and CDR2 as FQGNSA. The CDR3 nucleotides read TGTGCCAGCAGCTTAGCCGGGACTAGCGGAACCTACGAGCAGTACTTC. The encoded protein is CASSLAGTSGTYEQYF.

The rearrangement uses TRBV5-5 and TRBJ2-7, with 9 positions matching TRBD1. V shed 3 bases, J shed 2 bases, and the junction held 3 bases outside the gene matches. The CDR3 runs 14 residues. Germline V CDR1 and CDR2: SGHKS, YYEKEE (reference sequence). DNA for the CDR3: TGTGCCAGCAGCTGGGGACAGGGAACCTACGAGCAGTACTTC. Translated, it gives CASSWGQGTYEQYF.

The chain couples TRBV27 to TRBJ1-6; 8 positions match TRBD1. CDR3 length: 16 residues. Germline V gene data show CDR1 as MNHEY and CDR2 as SMNVEV (reference sequence). V shed 8 bases and J 9 bases; nucleotides not matched to a gene: 15. The CDR3, as DNA: TGTGCCAGCCGAACTTCGTGGCAGGGGGCCATTTCACCCCTCCACTTT. This codes for CASRTSWQGAISPLHF.

This chain joins TRBV5-6 and TRBJ1-1; D gene ambiguous. The germline V and J ends were trimmed by 0 bases and 7 bases, with 16 bases remaining between them. This CDR3 region has 15 residues. The germline gives CDR1 SGHDT, CDR2 YYEEEE. CDR3 nucleotides: TGTGCCAGCAGCTTGGCGCGGGCCCCGGAGGGTGAAGCTTTCTTT. Translating it yields CASSLARAPEGEAFF.

This chain uses TRBV4-2 with TRBJ2-1; tentative D call: TRBD2 (6 bases). V lost 3 bases and J lost 10, with 16 bases in between. The CDR3 is 14 residues long. The germline V gene has CDR1 LGHNA and CDR2 YNFKEQ. The CDR3 spells CASSQRKLADEQFF. As DNA, the CDR3 is TGTGCCAGCAGCCAGCGAAAACTAGCAGACGAGCAGTTCTTC.

The CDR3 DNA follows: TGTGCCAGCAGTTTACGGGGGAAAGCTTTCTTT. The encoded protein is CASSLRGKAFF. This chain connects TRBV28 to TRBJ1-1, with TRBD1 as a possible D gene (5 bases). The V end lost 2 bases, the J end lost 9 bases, and 7 bases lay between the germline ends. The germline V gene has CDR1 MDHEN and CDR2 SYDVKM. This CDR3 is 11 amino acids long.

This rearrangement joins TRBV19 to TRBJ1-2; no firm D call. The CDR3 runs to 11 residues. Trimming stripped 10 bases from V and 6 bases from J, with 12 bases between. The V gene's germline CDR1 is LNHDA and CDR2 SQIVND (reference sequence). CDR3 amino acids: CAIPKENGYTF. Here the CDR3 DNA reads TGTGCCATACCGAAGGAGAATGGCTACACCTTC.

This chain links TRBV7-2 with TRBJ1-5; D ambiguous. This CDR3 is 13 amino acids long. Trimming removed 5 bases at V and 3 bases at J, with 8 bases between. The germline V gene encodes CDR1 SGHTA and CDR2 FQGNSA. The chain's CDR3 is CASSGGYNQPQHF. CDR3 DNA: TGTGCCAGCAGCGGAGGGTACAATCAGCCCCAGCATTTT.

V gene TRBV7-9 combines with J gene TRBJ1-5; D possibly corresponds to TRBD1 (6 bases). Deletions cut 5 bases from V and 4 bases from J, with 9 bases between. In germline, CDR1 is SEHNR, CDR2 FQNEAQ (reference sequence). The CDR3 runs to 13 residues. CDR3 nucleotide sequence: TGTGCCAGCAGCCCGGACAGAAATCAGCCCCAGCATTTT. It yields the protein CASSPDRNQPQHF.

Comment on this clone: At one boundary the junction diverges from the germline segment, which might be a read error. J is TRBJ2-1 and V is TRBV24-1; TRBD1 agrees at 7 bases. There are 11 residues in the CDR3. Germline CDR1 and CDR2: KGHDR and SFDVKD. This CDR3 reads CATSDTTGTVF. As DNA, the CDR3 is TGTGCCACCAGTGATACGACAGGGACGGTCTTC.

This clone was counted a single time. The chain combines TRBV7-2 with TRBJ1-5, with TRBD1 identical over 7 bases. The CDR3 loop spans 14 amino acids. After removal of 5 bases from V and 2 bases from J, the junction contained 3 bases not matched to a gene. The V gene's germline CDR1 is SGHTA and CDR2 FQGNSA. The CDR3 DNA is TGTGCCAGCAGCATCCAGGGGGGCAATCAGCCCCAGCATTTT. Its translation is CASSIQGGNQPQHF.

The chain recombines TRBV2 with TRBJ1-6, with D possibly matching TRBD1 (6 bases). This CDR3 spans 15 amino acids. Per germline, CDR1 SNHLY and CDR2 FYNNEI. Trimming removed 6 bases from V and 0 bases from J, with 9 bases in between. CDR3 sequence: CASRGGTSYNSPLHF. The DNA for the CDR3 is TGTGCCAGCAGAGGGGGAACCTCCTATAATTCACCCCTCCACTTT.

This clone has a single count. The CDR3 sequence: CASSAPAGGHNEQFF. CDR3 coding DNA: TGTGCCAGCAGCGCCCCAGCGGGAGGTCACAATGAGCAGTTCTTC. The genes are TRBV28 and TRBJ2-1; TRBD2 matches 9 bases. CDR3 length: 15 amino acids. Germline lookup yields CDR1 MDHEN and CDR2 SYDVKM. V was clipped by 6 bases and J by 5 bases; unmatched bases: 8.

This chain connects TRBV30 to TRBJ1-6, with a tentative D call TRBD1 (5 bases). V shed 0 bases and J shed 7 bases, with 19 bases lying between them. The germline V gene encodes CDR1 GTSNPN and CDR2 SVGIG (reference sequence). CDR3 length: 17 amino acids. CDR3 protein: CAWSVSGGRRTNSPLHF. DNA of the CDR3: TGTGCCTGGAGTGTATCGGGGGGACGGAGGACCAATTCACCCCTCCACTTT.

J is TRBJ1-4 and V is TRBV28, with a tentative D call TRBD1 (5 bases). The CDR3 is 14 amino acids. Germline CDR1 and CDR2: MDHEN and SYDVKM. With 2 bases removed from V and 5 bases from J, the gap between germline ends came to 9 bases. The CDR3 region is CASSLAQGNEKLFF. Here the CDR3 DNA reads TGTGCCAGCAGTTTAGCCCAGGGAAATGAAAAACTGTTTTTT.

V and J are TRBV2 and TRBJ2-5; TRBD2 matches 9 bases. The germline V gene has CDR1 SNHLY and CDR2 FYNNEI. V was clipped by 2 bases and J by 1 base; unmatched bases: 5. The CDR3 extends over 16 amino acids. In DNA form, the CDR3 reads TGTGCCAGCAGTGAAATCTCGACTAGCGGCCAAGAGACCCAGTACTTC. Amino acid sequence: CASSEISTSGQETQYF.

The chain employs TRBV29-1 and TRBJ1-1, with D perhaps TRBD1 (5 bases). V was clipped by 1 base and J by 4 bases, with 28 bases between them. The CDR3 is 19 residues long. Germline loops: CDR1 SQVTM, CDR2 ANQGSEA. CDR3 sequence: CSVEGGGGGRYGLGTEAFF. Written as DNA, the CDR3 is TGCAGCGTTGAAGGGGGAGGCGGGGGAAGGTATGGCTTGGGCACTGAAGCTTTCTTT. The entire variable domain, with the rest obtained from reference TRBV29-1 and TRBJ1-1, is as follows: SAVISQKPSRDICQRGTSLTIQCQVDSQVTMMFWYRQQPGQSLTLIATANQGSEATYESGFVIDKFPISRPNLTFSTLTVSNMSPEDSSIYLCSVEGGGGGRYGLGTEAFFGQGTRLTVV.

The CDR3 loop is CASSSGTSPNEQFF. CDR3 DNA: TGTGCCAGCAGCTCAGGGACTAGCCCCAATGAGCAGTTCTTC. V gene TRBV7-2 combines with J gene TRBJ2-1; 9 nucleotides align to TRBD2. V lost 4 bases, J lost 6 bases, and 4 bases stayed unmatched. In germline, CDR1 is SGHTA, CDR2 FQGNSA. The CDR3 has 14 residues.

The rearrangement uses TRBV5-4 and TRBJ2-3; 7 bases match TRBD1. Germline V gives CDR1 SGHNT, CDR2 YYREEE (reference sequence). This CDR3 has 14 residues. V lost 3 bases and J lost 6; bases outside the gene matches: 7. CDR3 loop: CASSWDSRADTQYF. The CDR3, as DNA: TGTGCCAGCAGCTGGGACAGTAGGGCGGATACGCAGTATTTT. Drawing the rest from reference TRBV5-4 and TRBJ2-3, the complete variable domain is ETGVTQSPTHLIKTRGQQVTLRCSSQSGHNTVSWYQQALGQGPQFIFQYYREEENGRGNFPPRFSGLQFPNYSSELNVNALELDDSALYLCASSWDSRADTQYFGPGTRLTVL.

The CDR3 is CASSTGTGVYGYTF. The CDR3, as DNA: TGTGCCAGCAGTACCGGGACAGGGGTGTATGGCTACACCTTC. The V call is TRBV6-6, the J call TRBJ1-2; 10 nucleotides agree with TRBD1. Germline CDR1 is MNHNY and CDR2 is SVGAGI (reference sequence). Losses at the gene ends were 5 bases for V and 5 bases for J; bases not matched to a gene: 5. This CDR3 region has 14 residues.

This chain joins TRBV6-2 or TRBV6-3 and TRBJ2-1; TRBD1 aligns across 8 bases. The germline V gene encodes CDR1 MNHEY and CDR2 SVGEGT. This CDR3 spans 15 amino acids. After removal of 6 bases from V and 6 bases from J, the junction contained 10 bases not matched to a gene. Here the CDR3 reads CASSRQGAPSNEQFF. The CDR3 DNA reads as TGTGCCAGCAGCCGTCAGGGGGCTCCCAGCAATGAGCAGTTCTTC.

The chain is built from TRBV19 and TRBJ1-3; D might be TRBD1 (6 bases). CDR3 size: 13 residues. V shed 4 bases and J shed 6 bases, with 10 bases lying between them. From germline, CDR1 is LNHDA and CDR2 SQIVND (reference sequence). CDR3 coding DNA: TGTGCCAGTAGTACCGGACAGAAAAACACCATATATTTT. Amino acid sequence: CASSTGQKNTIYF.

The chain carries TRBV27 and TRBJ2-1; TRBD1 matches at 10 bases. With 2 bases clipped from V and 4 bases from J, the junction kept 11 bases outside the gene matches. Germline loops: CDR1 MNHEY, CDR2 SMNVEV (reference sequence). CDR3 length equals 18 residues. The CDR3 region has the DNA TGTGCCAGCAGTTTAGGGGCCGGGGGACAGGGGCTTTACAATGAGCAGTTCTTC. Translation: CASSLGAGGQGLYNEQFF.

The V and J genes are TRBV28 and TRBJ1-2; 11 bases match TRBD1. The length of the CDR3 is 17 residues. The V gene's germline CDR1 is MDHEN and CDR2 SYDVKM. After removal of 4 bases from V and 4 bases from J, the junction contained 11 bases not matched to a gene. Here the CDR3 reads CASSSWTGGPRTYGYTF. Written as DNA, the CDR3 is TGTGCCAGCAGTTCCTGGACAGGGGGCCCTCGGACCTATGGCTACACCTTC.

This sequence joins TRBV25-1 and TRBJ1-3, with 7 bases matching TRBD1. V was clipped by 4 bases and J by 1 base; unmatched bases: 4. CDR3 length: 15 residues. Germline CDR1 is MGHDK and CDR2 is SYGVNS. CDR3 bases: TGTGCCAGCAGTGCGACAGGGCTTTCTGGAAACACCATATATTTT. Residues: CASSATGLSGNTIYF.

This sequence joins TRBV18 and TRBJ2-3; 11 bases line up with TRBD2. Germline V gene sequence: CDR1 KGHSH, CDR2 LQKENI. This CDR3 is built from 16 residues. With V trimmed by 3 bases and J by 2 bases, 4 bases remained unmatched. CDR3 residues: CASSPQLAGATDTQYF. The CDR3 nucleotides are TGTGCCAGCTCACCCCAACTAGCGGGAGCCACAGATACGCAGTATTTT. Full variable domain (rest looked up from reference TRBV18 and TRBJ2-3): NAGVMQNPRHLVRRRGQEARLRCSPMKGHSHVYWYRQLPEEGLKFMVYLQKENIIDESGMPKERFSAEFPKEGPSILRIQQVVRGDSAAYFCASSPQLAGATDTQYFGPGTRLTVL.

This clone was observed once. The V and J genes are TRBV28 and TRBJ1-5; 10 nucleotides agree with TRBD1. The CDR3 runs 16 residues. With V trimmed by 5 bases and J by 5 bases, 9 bases remained unmatched. CDR1 and CDR2 (germline): MDHEN, SYDVKM. The CDR3 is CASSRSGTGVDQPQHF. The CDR3 DNA reads as TGTGCCAGCAGTAGATCCGGGACAGGGGTCGATCAGCCCCAGCATTTT.

The chain carries TRBV10-3 and TRBJ2-7, with 10 positions matching TRBD1. This CDR3 comprises 13 residues. Per the germline V gene, CDR1 is ENHRY and CDR2 is SYGVKD. The ends lost 11 bases at V and 2 bases at J; junction bases unmatched: 6. The CDR3 sequence is CAATGQGTYEQYF. The CDR3 DNA sequence: TGTGCCGCAACGGGACAGGGGACCTACGAGCAGTACTTC.

Only a few counts were recorded for this clone. The gene calls are TRBV2 and TRBJ2-7; 8 nucleotides line up with TRBD1. Germline CDR1 reads SNHLY; CDR2 reads FYNNEI. The CDR3 runs 14 residues. Unmatched junction bases numbered 6, after V lost 6 bases and J lost 2 bases. CDR3 region: CASSKDRGPYEQYF. CDR3 nucleotides: TGTGCCAGCAGCAAAGACAGGGGCCCCTACGAGCAGTACTTC.

The chain links TRBV10-3 to TRBJ1-2; 8 bases fit TRBD1. The CDR3 runs to 13 residues. The ends lost 3 bases at V and 8 bases at J; junction bases unmatched: 5. CDR1 and CDR2 (germline): ENHRY, SYGVKD. CDR3 sequence (DNA): TGTGCCATCAGTGAAGGACAGGGCCACGGCTACACCTTC. Amino acid sequence: CAISEGQGHGYTF.

This chain connects TRBV27 to TRBJ2-1; 7 nucleotides align to TRBD1. Unmatched junction bases numbered 9, after V lost 6 bases and J lost 4 bases. Germline V gene sequence: CDR1 MNHEY, CDR2 SMNVEV (reference sequence). The CDR3 length is 15 residues. CDR3 sequence (DNA): TGTGCCAGCAGGACCGTCGGGACAGCTTACAATGAGCAGTTCTTC. Its translation: CASRTVGTAYNEQFF.

This chain joins TRBV6-6 and TRBJ1-4, with 7 nucleotides matching TRBD1. Germline V gives CDR1 MNHNY, CDR2 SVGAGI (reference sequence). The length of the CDR3 is 15 residues. V was pared by 4 bases and J by 0 bases, with 2 bases of the junction left unmatched. CDR3 region: CASSFTGATNEKLFF. CDR3 DNA sequence: TGTGCCAGCAGTTTTACAGGGGCAACTAATGAAAAACTGTTTTTT.